The 10 T cell receptor beta chains below come from one sample, sequenced in a study of T-cell memory formation after mild COVID-19. TCRdb itself ran the 5' RACE reads through MiXCR, one entry per CDR3 protein. There are about 450,000 distinct CDR3 sequences in the sample; roughly a quarter occur only once, and roughly 14% lies in the top ten. Sequencing input: PBMCs or a T cell subset sorted from them (not recorded which). These receptors all stem from an adult woman who had mild COVID-19 (a few samples of this study predate the infection). Cell type and time point are not known.

The genes are TRBV12-3 or TRBV12-4 and TRBJ2-1; 8 nucleotides line up with TRBD1. The CDR3 consists of 17 residues. V lost 5 bases to trimming and J lost 1 base; unmatched junction nucleotides: 10. The CDR3 loop reads CASSLRQGIGSYNEQFF. In nucleotides, the CDR3 is TGTGCCAGCAGTCTCCGACAGGGGATCGGGTCCTACAATGAGCAGTTCTTC.

V gene TRBV7-3 combines with J gene TRBJ2-1; perhaps TRBD1 as D (5 bases). Per the germline V gene, CDR1 is SGHTA and CDR2 is FQGTGA. This CDR3 comprises 15 residues. Trimming pared 2 bases from V and 7 bases from J, leaving 15 bases between. CDR3 DNA sequence: TGTGCCAGCAGCTTACAGGGTACCGTTTATAATGAGCAGTTCTTC. It codes for CASSLQGTVYNEQFF.

The chain joins TRBV29-1 to TRBJ2-5; no clear D gene. CDR1 is SQVTM and CDR2 is ANQGSEA in the germline V gene. The CDR3 runs to 12 residues. Trimming took off 4 bases at V and 2 bases at J, with 8 bases between the two ends. The CDR3 DNA sequence: TGCAGCGTTGGGAACAGACAAGAGACCCAGTACTTC. This translates into CSVGNRQETQYF.

The chain combines TRBV4-3 with TRBJ2-2; 10 bases map to TRBD2. Looked up from germline, CDR1 is LGHNA and CDR2 is YSLEER. This CDR3 is built from 18 residues. V dropped 3 bases and J dropped 7; count of bases not matched to a gene: 14. CDR3 loop: CASSHHALAGAPGGELFF. In DNA form, the CDR3 reads TGCGCCAGCAGCCACCACGCCCTAGCGGGAGCCCCGGGCGGGGAGCTGTTTTTT.

This clonotype came up once. V is TRBV2 and J is TRBJ2-7, with D tentatively TRBD1 (6 bases). Germline values: CDR1 SNHLY, CDR2 FYNNEI. CDR3 size: 13 residues. Between the trimmed V and J ends, which lost 6 bases and 3 bases, there was a span of 12 bases. The CDR3 DNA reads as TGTGCCAGCAGAGAGGACAGCCTCTACGAGCAGTACTTC. Protein: CASREDSLYEQYF. The whole variable domain, remainder taken from reference TRBV2 and TRBJ2-7, is EPEVTQTPSHQVTQMGQEVILRCVPISNHLYFYWYRQILGQKVEFLVSFYNNEISEKSEIFDDQFSVERPDGSNFTLKIRSTKLEDSAMYFCASREDSLYEQYFGPGTRLTVT.

This clonotype was seen only once. The J gene is TRBJ1-6, the V gene TRBV6-5, with 7 bases that match TRBD1. The germline CDR1 and CDR2 sequences are MNHEY and SVGAGI. This CDR3 comprises 16 residues. Unmatched junction bases numbered 9, after V lost 0 bases and J lost 10 bases. DNA for the CDR3: TGTGCCAGCAGTTACTCGGGACAGCTCCGCGGGTCACCCCTCCACTTT. Translated, it gives CASSYSGQLRGSPLHF.

This clonotype was counted only a few times. The V gene is TRBV18, the J gene TRBJ2-1, with 16 bases matching TRBD2. This CDR3 has 18 residues. Germline V gene lookup returns CDR1 KGHSH and CDR2 LQKENI. Trimming took 2 bases from V and 6 from J; bases not matched to a gene: 7. CDR3 DNA: TGTGCCAGCTCACCAAAACCGGGACTAGCGGGAGGGCCCAATGAGCAGTTCTTC. Its translation is CASSPKPGLAGGPNEQFF.

This clonotype was seen a few times. This rearrangement joins TRBV12-3 or TRBV12-4 to TRBJ2-1; D may be TRBD2 (5 bases). The CDR3 covers 14 residues. V was trimmed by 6 bases and J by 2 bases, leaving 11 bases between them. Here the CDR3 DNA reads TGTGCCAGCAGGACTACCCAAACCTACAATGAGCAGTTCTTC. This encodes CASRTTQTYNEQFF.

The V gene is TRBV5-1, the J gene TRBJ1-5, with 8 nucleotides matching TRBD1. This CDR3 spans 16 amino acids. The ends lost 4 bases at V and 5 bases at J; junction bases unmatched: 11. Germline V lookup: CDR1 SGHRS, CDR2 YFSETQ. This CDR3 reads CASSPHPRGQDQPQHF. The CDR3 DNA is TGCGCCAGCAGCCCACATCCCAGGGGGCAGGATCAGCCCCAGCATTTT.

This clonotype was counted a few times. This chain joins TRBV7-6 and TRBJ2-3; tentatively, D is TRBD1 (6 bases). CDR3 length: 15 amino acids. Trimming shortened V by 2 bases and J by 3 bases, and 12 bases separated the two germline ends. The germline CDR1 and CDR2 sequences are SGHVS and FNYEAQ. CDR3 DNA: TGTGCCAGCAGCTTATTGGGGGCTAAAACAGATACGCAGTATTTT. Its protein is CASSLLGAKTDTQYF.